This record covers a single T cell receptor (beta chain). The germline CDR1 and CDR2 sequences are MNHNY and SVGAGI (reference sequence). The germline V and J ends were trimmed by 2 bases and 7 bases, with 18 bases remaining between them. The CDR3 covers 15 residues. These data belong to a study of beta chain features in type 1 diabetes. Reverse transcribing all isolated RNA meant expressed TCRB transcripts were sequenced. Sequenced by immunoSEQ multiplex PCR; TCRdb stores in-frame clones only, minus some. Of fewer than 900,000 clones listed, about 17% are singletons. This receptor was obtained from a young woman in good health. The V and J genes are TRBV6-6 and TRBJ2-7; either TRBD1 or TRBD2 may fit D (5 bases each). The specimen was naive CD4+ T cells from blood. The CDR3 loop is CASSYPGTRLGEQYF. CDR3 nucleotide sequence: TGTGCCAGCAGTTACCCCGGGACCCGATTGGGGGAGCAGTACTTC.